This T cell receptor beta chain stems from a study of identical twins. There are 15 residues in the CDR3. V lost 5 bases and J lost 4, with 14 bases in between. Germline loops: CDR1 SNHLY, CDR2 FYNNEI. TCRdb redid the calling of the 5' RACE reads with MiXCR, one entry per CDR3 protein. The profile shows 700,000 to 950,000 distinct CDR3 sequences, over 9% of them singletons. The same specimen was also included in a second study, on yellow fever vaccine responses in identical twins.

The clonotype was recovered from a woman aged 18-30 years in good health. The source material was PBMCs. The V call is TRBV2, the J call TRBJ1-4; TRBD1 is a possible D gene (5 bases). The CDR3 DNA reads as TGTGCCAGCAGTCTGTGGGGGGTTCTTAATGAAAAACTGTTTTTT. Its protein is CASSLWGVLNEKLFF.